This is a list of T cell receptor beta chains from one sample in a study of breast tumors, draining lymph nodes, adjacent tissues. MiXCR, applied by TCRdb to the multiplex PCR reads, yields one record per CDR3 protein. The table lists about 63,000 distinct CDR3 sequences, roughly 50% of them singletons. The material sequenced was breast tumor tissue. These receptors were taken from a female donor with breast cancer. Some clones in this sample may be carry-over from other donors' samples. Both conserved end residues are part of each CDR3. Fields, in order: clone size, V gene, J gene, D gene, CDR3 protein, CDR3 DNA. The D gene is left open where the match is weak. Not all rows give a size; the values are once, few, many and, for expanded clones, a class.

clone size: -; V gene: TRBV19; J gene: TRBJ2-7; D gene: -; CDR3 protein: CASSIWAGYEQYF; CDR3 DNA: TGTGCCAGTAGTATATGGGCAGGCTACGAGCAGTACTTC
clone size: -; V gene: TRBV3-1; J gene: TRBJ2-3; D gene: -; CDR3 protein: CASSRGTSTDTQYF; CDR3 DNA: TGTGCCAGCAGCAGGGGGACTAGCACAGATACGCAGTATTTT
clone size: -; V gene: TRBV15; J gene: TRBJ2-1; D gene: -; CDR3 protein: CATSPLPSYNEQFF; CDR3 DNA: TGTGCCACCAGCCCTTTACCGTCCTACAATGAGCAGTTCTTC
clone size: once; V gene: TRBV20-1; J gene: TRBJ1-2; D gene: -; CDR3 protein: CSATQGGDGYTF; CDR3 DNA: TGCAGTGCTACCCAGGGAGGGGATGGCTACACCTTC
clone size: many; V gene: TRBV29-1; J gene: TRBJ2-1; D gene: TRBD2; CDR3 protein: CSVHTGLIDEQFF; CDR3 DNA: TGCAGCGTGCACACGGGACTAATCGATGAGCAGTTCTTC
clone size: many; V gene: TRBV6-5; J gene: TRBJ1-3; D gene: TRBD1; CDR3 protein: CASSDRGGNTIYF; CDR3 DNA: TGTGCCAGCAGTGACAGGGGTGGAAACACCATATATTTT
clone size: -; V gene: TRBV15; J gene: TRBJ1-2; D gene: -; CDR3 protein: CATSIDRTNYGYTF; CDR3 DNA: TGTGCCACCAGCATCGACAGAACTAACTATGGCTACACCTTC
clone size: few; V gene: TRBV7-3; J gene: TRBJ2-7; D gene: -; CDR3 protein: CASSPKVYEQYF; CDR3 DNA: TGTGCCAGCAGCCCCAAAGTCTACGAGCAGTACTTC
clone size: -; V gene: TRBV2; J gene: TRBJ2-2; D gene: TRBD2; CDR3 protein: CATDGGANTGELFF; CDR3 DNA: TGTGCCACTGACGGGGGGGCGAACACCGGGGAGCTGTTTTTT
clone size: -; V gene: TRBV7-9; J gene: TRBJ1-4; D gene: -; CDR3 protein: CASSFGGTTNEKLFF; CDR3 DNA: TGTGCCAGCAGCTTCGGGGGGACAACTAATGAAAAACTGTTTTTT
clone size: many; V gene: TRBV11-2; J gene: TRBJ1-1; D gene: -; CDR3 protein: CASSWGRNTEAFF; CDR3 DNA: TGTGCCAGCAGCTGGGGACGGAACACTGAAGCTTTCTTT
clone size: -; V gene: TRBV29-1; J gene: TRBJ2-7; D gene: -; CDR3 protein: CSARGPYSYEQYF; CDR3 DNA: TGCAGCGCCAGGGGCCCTTACTCCTACGAGCAGTACTTC
clone size: -; V gene: TRBV5-6; J gene: TRBJ1-2; D gene: TRBD1; CDR3 protein: CASSLFGTGDYGYTF; CDR3 DNA: TGTGCCAGCAGTTTGTTTGGGACAGGGGACTATGGCTACACCTTC
clone size: -; V gene: TRBV20-1; J gene: TRBJ2-7; D gene: -; CDR3 protein: CSDQRPYEQYF; CDR3 DNA: TGCAGTGACCAGCGGCCCTACGAGCAGTACTTC
clone size: -; V gene: TRBV20-1; J gene: TRBJ2-7; D gene: -; CDR3 protein: CSADREGDEQYF; CDR3 DNA: TGCAGTGCTGACAGGGAGGGCGACGAGCAGTACTTC
clone size: many; V gene: TRBV6-5; J gene: TRBJ1-1; D gene: -; CDR3 protein: CASSPPDALNTEAFF; CDR3 DNA: TGTGCCAGCAGTCCCCCCGACGCCCTGAACACTGAAGCTTTCTTT
clone size: many; V gene: TRBV3-1; J gene: TRBJ1-2; D gene: -; CDR3 protein: CASSRANYGYTF; CDR3 DNA: TGTGCCAGCAGCCGGGCCAACTATGGCTACACCTTC
clone size: many; V gene: TRBV9; J gene: TRBJ2-1; D gene: -; CDR3 protein: CASSPSGTYNEQFF; CDR3 DNA: TGTGCCAGCAGCCCTTCAGGGACCTACAATGAGCAGTTCTTC
clone size: many; V gene: TRBV4-1; J gene: TRBJ2-2; D gene: -; CDR3 protein: CASSTRRADTGELFF; CDR3 DNA: TGCGCCAGCAGCACCCGCAGGGCGGACACCGGGGAGCTGTTTTTT
clone size: -; V gene: TRBV12-3/TRBV12-4; J gene: TRBJ2-1; D gene: TRBD1; CDR3 protein: CASSLRQGGHNEQFF; CDR3 DNA: TGTGCCAGCAGTTTGCGACAGGGGGGACACAATGAGCAGTTCTTC
clone size: -; V gene: TRBV15; J gene: TRBJ2-1; D gene: TRBD2; CDR3 protein: CATSRGLAGDNEQFF; CDR3 DNA: TGTGCCACCAGCAGAGGACTAGCGGGAGACAATGAGCAGTTCTTC
clone size: many; V gene: TRBV18; J gene: TRBJ2-1; D gene: -; CDR3 protein: CASSPEGPYNEQFF; CDR3 DNA: TGTGCCAGCTCACCAGAGGGGCCCTACAATGAGCAGTTCTTC
clone size: many; V gene: TRBV7-3; J gene: TRBJ2-5; D gene: TRBD2; CDR3 protein: CASSVGLAGDQRGPQYF; CDR3 DNA: TGTGCCAGCAGCGTGGGACTAGCGGGAGATCAAAGGGGGCCCCAGTACTTC
clone size: many; V gene: TRBV6-2/TRBV6-3; J gene: TRBJ2-5; D gene: -; CDR3 protein: CASEDTGETQYF; CDR3 DNA: TGTGCCAGCGAGGACACCGGGGAGACCCAGTACTTC
clone size: -; V gene: TRBV10-2; J gene: TRBJ1-6; D gene: -; CDR3 protein: CASSDHGLHF; CDR3 DNA: TGCGCCAGCAGTGACCACGGGCTCCACTTT
clone size: many; V gene: TRBV12-3/TRBV12-4; J gene: TRBJ2-2; D gene: TRBD1; CDR3 protein: CASSPRDSLTGELFF; CDR3 DNA: TGTGCCAGCAGTCCTCGGGACAGCCTCACCGGGGAGCTGTTTTTT
clone size: -; V gene: TRBV7-2; J gene: TRBJ2-1; D gene: TRBD2; CDR3 protein: CASSSGLAEGEQFF; CDR3 DNA: TGTGCCAGCAGCTCGGGACTAGCGGAGGGTGAGCAGTTCTTC
clone size: -; V gene: TRBV12-1; J gene: TRBJ2-7; D gene: -; CDR3 protein: CASSSRLAGVYEQYF; CDR3 DNA: TGTGCCAGCAGCTCGAGACTAGCGGGAGTGTACGAGCAGTACTTC
clone size: many; V gene: TRBV20-1; J gene: TRBJ2-7; D gene: TRBD1; CDR3 protein: CSARDRDRGLRYEQYF; CDR3 DNA: TGCAGTGCTAGAGATCGGGACAGAGGTTTGAGGTACGAGCAGTACTTC